The TCR beta chain described here comes from a study of T cells in Graves' hyperthyroidism and ophthalmopathy. This clonotype showed up many times. RNA transcripts were the template for amplifying TCR beta CDR3 regions. The HTBI primer set served for first-round RT-PCR of the TCR CDR3. MiXCR, applied by TCRdb to the multiplex PCR reads, yields one record per CDR3 protein. The table records some 550,000 distinct CDR3 sequences, approximately 15% of them present only once. V lost 3 bases and J lost 0; bases outside the gene matches: 10. The CDR3 contains 18 residues. The germline CDR1 and CDR2 sequences are ENHRY and SYGVKD.

The sequence was obtained from a woman aged 40 to 50 with Graves' ophthalmopathy. The V gene is TRBV10-3, the J gene TRBJ1-5, with 8 bases that match TRBD1. The sequencing sample was made of blood. The CDR3 bases are TGTGCCATCAGTGAAGGGACAGGCGCCATCTATAGCAATCAGCCCCAGCATTTT. This gives the protein CAISEGTGAIYSNQPQHF.